This section outlines one T cell receptor beta chain sequence together with its context. Sequencing relied on a cDNA template that was reverse transcribed from extracted RNA. Clones were sequenced by immunoSEQ multiplex PCR, and TCRdb holds only the in-frame ones, with some missing. The table lists fewer than 200,000 clones, approximately 59% of them singletons, with roughly 17% in the top ten. V lost 2 bases, J lost 9 bases, and 11 bases lay in between. The CDR3 extends over 14 amino acids. Germline CDR1 SEHNR, CDR2 FQNEAQ (reference sequence). The record originates from a study of CD8+ T cells in alopecia areata. Treatment in this sample: oral pan-JAK inhibitor, 5-10 mg twice daily.

V gene TRBV7-9 combines with J gene TRBJ1-6; maybe TRBD1 (5 bases). This clonotype was sampled from a human donor with alopecia areata. This specimen consisted of CD4+ T cells sorted from blood, obtained between weeks 55 and 65, from a patient treated with tofacitinib. This CDR3 is CASSLSGSGSPLHF. For the CDR3, the DNA is TGTGCCAGCAGCTTATCAGGGTCCGGTTCACCCCTCCACTTT.